The T cell receptor beta chain under discussion was sequenced for a study of cytomegalovirus exposure and HLA in healthy donors. About the research overall: The same platform was used for the 120 validation repertoires and the roughly 700 first-cohort repertoires, a later analysis reported.

Study results and limitations: Cytomegalovirus-associated TCR beta chains were listed, numbering more than 150. Cytomegalovirus status, reportedly, was diagnosed with high specificity and sensitivity by the classifier.

Profiled with immunoSEQ multiplex PCR; TCRdb holds only in-frame clones, not every one. The sample has 150,000 to 200,000 clones, approximately 78% seen once. Points on this clone: The antigen remains unidentified.

This TCR derives from a woman aged 25 to 39 in good health and CMV-seronegative. Sequencing used PBMCs.

CDR3 residues: CASSPKGLAGGRHTDTQYF. The CDR3 DNA reads TGTGCCAGCTCACCAAAGGGACTAGCGGGAGGGCGGCACACAGATACGCAGTATTTT. V and J are TRBV18 and TRBJ2-3; 16 bases agree with TRBD2. Germline V gene sequence: CDR1 KGHSH, CDR2 LQKENI. This CDR3 has 19 amino acids. J lost 2 bases, V lost 2 bases, and 7 bases had no gene match.